A single sample gave rise to the 6 T cell receptor beta chains below, sequenced in a study of a mutant IDH1 vaccine in newly diagnosed glioma. No antigen is known for these receptors. TCRdb keeps only in-frame clones here, not all; method: immunoSEQ multiplex PCR. The repertoire holds 70,000 to 90,000 clones, roughly 91% seen once, with approximately 0.6% in the top ten. Time point reported: week 5, during vaccination. In the vaccine, a single dose held 300 ug of the mutant IDH1 20-mer peptide, along with topical imiquimod. Sample: PBMCs, taken from a glioma patient whose treatment included an IDH1 peptide vaccine. These receptors came from a woman between 45 and 65 years old with glioma.

CDR3 nucleotide sequence: TGCAGCGTTGGGGCTAGCCAAGGAAACCAGTACTTC. It specifies CSVGASQGNQYF. The chain is built from TRBV29-1 and TRBJ2-5, with a possible D match to TRBD2 (5 bases). Trimming removed 4 bases at V and 10 bases at J, with 16 bases between. The germline CDR1 and CDR2 sequences are SQVTM and ANQGSEA. This CDR3 region has 12 residues.

This sequence joins TRBV28 and TRBJ1-4; D is unresolved. The CDR3 contains 14 residues. Germline CDR1 and CDR2: MDHEN and SYDVKM. Trimming left V 3 bases short and J 4 bases short, with 9 bases between. The CDR3 sequence is CASSLGGYNEKLFF. DNA of the CDR3: TGTGCCAGCAGTTTGGGCGGATATAATGAAAAACTGTTTTTT.

The chain employs TRBV28 and TRBJ2-7, with 7 nucleotides matching TRBD1. V shed 6 bases and J 12 bases; nucleotides not matched to a gene: 11. In germline, CDR1 is MDHEN, CDR2 SYDVKM. The CDR3 totals 12 residues. In nucleotides, the CDR3 is TGTGCCAGCAGCCCTCGACAGGGTATAGCGTACTTC. Amino acid sequence: CASSPRQGIAYF.

This chain connects TRBV10-2 to TRBJ2-7, with 8 bases aligning to TRBD2. The CDR3 sequence is 17 residues long. V lost 2 bases to trimming and J lost 0 bases; unmatched junction nucleotides: 9. Germline assignment: CDR1 WSHSY and CDR2 SAAADI. CDR3 loop: CASSEPAGTRSSYEQYF. CDR3 coding DNA: TGCGCCAGCAGTGAGCCGGCAGGGACTAGGAGCTCCTACGAGCAGTACTTC.

This chain connects TRBV2 to TRBJ1-5, with 10 bases identical to TRBD1. Germline V gene sequence: CDR1 SNHLY, CDR2 FYNNEI. Trimming cost V 4 bases and J 8 bases; bases outside gene matches: 5. This CDR3 spans 14 amino acids. The CDR3 DNA reads as TGTGCCAGCAGTGGACAGGGGGCTGGGGAGCCCCAGCATTTT. It specifies CASSGQGAGEPQHF.

This chain links TRBV9 with TRBJ2-3; 10 positions match TRBD2. The CDR3 runs 15 residues. Germline assignment: CDR1 SGDLS and CDR2 YYNGEE. The ends lost 4 bases at V and 3 bases at J; junction bases unmatched: 5. The CDR3 DNA reads TGTGCCAGCAGCCCTACTAGCGGGATTACAGATACGCAGTATTTT. Translating gives CASSPTSGITDTQYF.